One T cell receptor (beta chain) is described in this entry. As yet, its antigen is unknown. The record originates from a study of chemoradiotherapy in HPV16-positive cancers. The study's findings and limits: Non-HPV-specific T cells did not expand in tumors during treatment, whereas candidate HPV-specific clones and E7-related motifs did. Better recurrence-free survival went with HPV-responsive T-cell expansion in HPV16-positive patients.

Here immunoSEQ multiplex PCR was the method, and the copy in TCRdb shows in-frame clones only, minus some. Of over 1,500 clones listed, about 96% are singletons. V dropped 1 base and J dropped 1 base, with 5 bases sitting between them. Germline assignment: CDR1 SGHVS and CDR2 FQNEAQ. The CDR3 contains 14 residues. The rearrangement joins TRBV7-8 to TRBJ1-3; D not certain. This clonotype was sampled from a human donor with HPV-associated anogenital cancer. Sequenced here: tumor tissue, sampled from a patient who underwent chemoradiotherapy. The chain's CDR3 is CASSLERSGNTIYF. The CDR3 DNA reads TGTGCCAGCAGCTTAGAACGATCTGGAAACACCATATATTTT. The complete variable domain, with remaining parts taken from reference TRBV7-8 and TRBJ1-3, reads GAGVSQSPRYKVAKRGQDVALRCDPISGHVSLFWYQQALGQGPEFLTYFQNEAQLDKSGLPSDRFFAERPEGSVSTLKIQRTQQEDSAVYLCASSLERSGNTIYFGEGSWLTVV.